This T cell receptor (beta chain) originates from a study of OX40 agonist ivuxolimab in advanced cancers. General study results and limits: At 0.1 to 3.0 mg/kg and by week 6, CD4+ and CD8+ T cells in the blood had expanded clonally.

This table comes from immunoSEQ multiplex PCR, and its TCRdb copy is limited to in-frame clones, with some not included. The data contain 100,000 or so clones, roughly 95% of them singletons. Autoimmune disease history or systemic immunosuppression led to patients being barred. CDR1 is MDHEN and CDR2 is SYDVKM in the germline V gene. Between the trimmed V and J ends, which lost 1 base and 3 bases, there was a span of 14 bases. This CDR3 is built from 16 residues. Points on this clone: The antigen remains undetermined.

This chain links TRBV28 with TRBJ2-3; D tentatively fits TRBD1 or TRBD2 (7 bases each). The sample was CD4+ or CD8+ T cells sorted from blood, taken in a trial of the OX40 agonist ivuxolimab. This receptor was taken from an adult with an advanced solid tumor such as melanoma, head and neck, liver or kidney cancer. The CDR3 loop reads CASSLSGQGGTDTQYF. In nucleotides, the CDR3 is TGTGCCAGCAGTTTATCAGGTCAGGGGGGGACAGATACGCAGTATTTT. Drawing the rest from reference TRBV28 and TRBJ2-3, the complete variable domain is DVKVTQSSRYLVKRTGEKVFLECVQDMDHENMFWYRQDPGLGLRLIYFSYDVKMKEKGDIPEGYSVSREKKERFSLILESASTNQTSMYLCASSLSGQGGTDTQYFGPGTRLTVL.